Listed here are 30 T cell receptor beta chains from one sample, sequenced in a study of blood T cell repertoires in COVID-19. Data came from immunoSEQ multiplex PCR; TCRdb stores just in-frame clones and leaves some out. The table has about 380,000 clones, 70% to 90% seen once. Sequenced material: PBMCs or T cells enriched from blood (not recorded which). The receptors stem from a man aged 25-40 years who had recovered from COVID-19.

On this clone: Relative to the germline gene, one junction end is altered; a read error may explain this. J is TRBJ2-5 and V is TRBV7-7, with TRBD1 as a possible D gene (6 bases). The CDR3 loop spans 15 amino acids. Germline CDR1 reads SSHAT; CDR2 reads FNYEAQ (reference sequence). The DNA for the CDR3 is TGTGCTAGCAGCGAGGGGGTTGTGAGGAGTGAGACCCAGTACTTC. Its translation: CASSEGVVRSETQYF.

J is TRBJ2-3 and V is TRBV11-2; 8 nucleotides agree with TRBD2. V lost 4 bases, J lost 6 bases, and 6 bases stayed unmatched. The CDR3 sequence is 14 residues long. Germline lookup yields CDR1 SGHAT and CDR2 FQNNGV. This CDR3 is CASSSSGGVDTQYF. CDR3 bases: TGTGCCAGCAGCTCGTCGGGGGGGGTGGATACGCAGTATTTT.

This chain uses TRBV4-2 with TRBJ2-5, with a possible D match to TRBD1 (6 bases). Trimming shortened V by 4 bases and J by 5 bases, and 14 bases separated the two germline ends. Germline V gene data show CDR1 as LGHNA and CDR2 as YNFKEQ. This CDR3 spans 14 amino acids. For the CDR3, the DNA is TGTGCCAGCAGCCGATCCGGGCAGGGGGAGACCCAGTACTTC. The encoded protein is CASSRSGQGETQYF.

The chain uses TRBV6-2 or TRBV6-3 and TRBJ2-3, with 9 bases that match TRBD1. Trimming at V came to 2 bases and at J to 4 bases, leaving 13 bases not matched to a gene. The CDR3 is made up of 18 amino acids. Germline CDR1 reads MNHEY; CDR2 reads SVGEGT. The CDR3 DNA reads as TGTGCCAGCAGTTACGTCTTTCCTCGGACAGGGGAAGCAGATACGCAGTATTTT. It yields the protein CASSYVFPRTGEADTQYF.

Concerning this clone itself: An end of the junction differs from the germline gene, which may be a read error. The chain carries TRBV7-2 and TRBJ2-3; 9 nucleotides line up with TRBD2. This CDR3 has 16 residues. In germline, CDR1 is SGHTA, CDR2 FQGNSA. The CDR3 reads CASSLPTSGLTDTQCF. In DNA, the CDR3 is TGTGCCAGCAGCTTACCGACTAGCGGACTCACAGATACGCAGTGTTTT.

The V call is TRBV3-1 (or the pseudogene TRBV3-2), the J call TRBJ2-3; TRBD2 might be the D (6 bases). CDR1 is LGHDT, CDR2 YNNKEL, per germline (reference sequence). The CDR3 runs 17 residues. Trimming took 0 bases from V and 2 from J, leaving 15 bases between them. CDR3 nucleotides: TGTGCCAGCAGCCAAGATTCACGCGGGGAGTCCACAGATACGCAGTATTTT. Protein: CASSQDSRGESTDTQYF.

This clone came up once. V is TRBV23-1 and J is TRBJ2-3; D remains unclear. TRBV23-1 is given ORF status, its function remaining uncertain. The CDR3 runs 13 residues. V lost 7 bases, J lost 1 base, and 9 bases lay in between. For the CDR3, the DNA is TGCGCCAGCACGTTCCCCGGCACAGATACGCAGTATTTT. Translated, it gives CASTFPGTDTQYF.

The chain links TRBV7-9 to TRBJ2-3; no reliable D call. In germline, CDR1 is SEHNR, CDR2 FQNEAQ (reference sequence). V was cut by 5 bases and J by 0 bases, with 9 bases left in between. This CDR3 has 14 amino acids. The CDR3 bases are TGTGCCAGCAGCCCGTCGACTAGCACAGATACGCAGTATTTT. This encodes CASSPSTSTDTQYF.

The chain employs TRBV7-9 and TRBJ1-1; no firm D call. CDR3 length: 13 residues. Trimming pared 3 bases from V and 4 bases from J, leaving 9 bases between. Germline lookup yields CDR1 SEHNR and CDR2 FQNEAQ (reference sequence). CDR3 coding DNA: TGTGCCAGCAGCTTTGGCAGAACCACTGAAGCTTTCTTT. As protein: CASSFGRTTEAFF.

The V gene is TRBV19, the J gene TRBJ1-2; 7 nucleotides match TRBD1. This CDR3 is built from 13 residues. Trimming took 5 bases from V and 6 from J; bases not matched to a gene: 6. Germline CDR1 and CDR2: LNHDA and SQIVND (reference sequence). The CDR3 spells CASSARGVDGYTF. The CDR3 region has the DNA TGTGCCAGTAGTGCCAGGGGGGTCGATGGCTACACCTTC. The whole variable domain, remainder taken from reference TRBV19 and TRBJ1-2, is DGGITQSPKYLFRKEGQNVTLSCEQNLNHDAMYWYRQDPGQGLRLIYYSQIVNDFQKGDIAEGYSVSREKKESFPLTVTSAQKNPTAFYLCASSARGVDGYTFGSGTRLTVV.

For the CDR3, the DNA is TGTGCCAGCTCACCGCCGGGGAGCTCCTACAATGAGCAGTTCTTC. Translation: CASSPPGSSYNEQFF. V usage is TRBV18 and J usage is TRBJ2-1, with a tentative D call TRBD2 (5 bases). V was trimmed by 3 bases and J by 0 bases, leaving 9 bases between them. The germline gives CDR1 KGHSH, CDR2 LQKENI. The CDR3 is 15 residues long.

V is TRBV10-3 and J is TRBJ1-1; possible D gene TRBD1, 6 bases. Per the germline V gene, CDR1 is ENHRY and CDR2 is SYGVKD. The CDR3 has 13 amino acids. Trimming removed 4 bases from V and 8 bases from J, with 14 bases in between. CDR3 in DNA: TGTGCCATCAGTGGAAACCGGGACATGGAAGCTTTCTTT. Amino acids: CAISGNRDMEAFF.

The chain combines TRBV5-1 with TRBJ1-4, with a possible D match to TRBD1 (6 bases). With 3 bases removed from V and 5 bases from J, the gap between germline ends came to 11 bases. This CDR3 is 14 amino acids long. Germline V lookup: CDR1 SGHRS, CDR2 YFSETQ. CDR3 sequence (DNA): TGCGCCAGCAGCTCGGGGACATTGAATGAAAAACTGTTTTTT. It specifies CASSSGTLNEKLFF.

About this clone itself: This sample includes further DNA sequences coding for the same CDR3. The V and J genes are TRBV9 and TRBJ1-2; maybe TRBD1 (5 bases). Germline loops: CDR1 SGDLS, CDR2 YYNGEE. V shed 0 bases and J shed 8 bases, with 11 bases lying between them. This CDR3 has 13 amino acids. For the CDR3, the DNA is TGTGCCAGCAGCGTAGGGGGGGAATCAGGCTACACCTTC. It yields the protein CASSVGGESGYTF.

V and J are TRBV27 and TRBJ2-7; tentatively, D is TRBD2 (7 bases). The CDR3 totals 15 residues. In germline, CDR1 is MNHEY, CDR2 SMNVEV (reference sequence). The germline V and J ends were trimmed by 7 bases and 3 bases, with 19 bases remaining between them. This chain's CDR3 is CASTPGGGAHYEQYF. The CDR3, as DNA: TGTGCCAGCACCCCCGGCGGGGGCGCTCACTACGAGCAGTACTTC.

This CDR3 reads CSVSRGQGTEKLFF. The CDR3, as DNA: TGCAGCGTTTCGCGGGGACAGGGGACCGAAAAACTGTTTTTT. This sequence joins TRBV29-1 and TRBJ1-4, with 10 nucleotides matching TRBD1. Trimming took 5 bases from V and 8 from J; bases not matched to a gene: 8. Germline CDR1 and CDR2: SQVTM and ANQGSEA. The CDR3 consists of 14 residues. Complete variable domain (other parts from reference TRBV29-1 and TRBJ1-4): SAVISQKPSRDICQRGTSLTIQCQVDSQVTMMFWYRQQPGQSLTLIATANQGSEATYESGFVIDKFPISRPNLTFSTLTVSNMSPEDSSIYLCSVSRGQGTEKLFFGSGTQLSVL.

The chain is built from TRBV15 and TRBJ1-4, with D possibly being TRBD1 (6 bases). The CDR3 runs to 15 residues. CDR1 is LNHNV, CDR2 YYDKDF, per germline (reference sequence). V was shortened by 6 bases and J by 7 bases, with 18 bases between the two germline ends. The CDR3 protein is CATRTIQGLGEKLFF. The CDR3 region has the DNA TGTGCCACCAGAACTATACAGGGCTTGGGTGAAAAACTGTTTTTT.

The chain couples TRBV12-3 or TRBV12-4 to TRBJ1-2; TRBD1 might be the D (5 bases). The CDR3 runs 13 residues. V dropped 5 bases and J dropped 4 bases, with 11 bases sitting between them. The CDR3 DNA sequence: TGTGCCAGCAGTCGGGCGGGGGGCTATGGCTACACCTTC. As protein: CASSRAGGYGYTF.

This CDR3 reads CASTLTNGFHGYTF. The CDR3, as DNA: TGTGCCAGCACTTTAACCAACGGGTTCCACGGCTACACCTTC. The gene calls are TRBV6-5 and TRBJ1-2; no reliable D call. The germline V gene has CDR1 MNHEY and CDR2 SVGAGI. This CDR3 contains 14 residues. Trimming stripped 7 bases from V and 8 bases from J, with 20 bases between.

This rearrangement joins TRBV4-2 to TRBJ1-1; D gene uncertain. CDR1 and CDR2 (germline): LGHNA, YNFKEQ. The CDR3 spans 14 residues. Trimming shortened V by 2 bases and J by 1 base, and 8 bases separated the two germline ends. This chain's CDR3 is CASSQLSGNTEAFF. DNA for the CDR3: TGTGCCAGCAGCCAACTAAGCGGGAACACTGAAGCTTTCTTT.

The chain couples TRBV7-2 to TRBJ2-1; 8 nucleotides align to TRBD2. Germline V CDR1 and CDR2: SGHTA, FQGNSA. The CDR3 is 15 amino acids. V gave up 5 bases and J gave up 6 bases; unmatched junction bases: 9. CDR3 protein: CASSPQRGSGNEQFF. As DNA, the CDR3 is TGTGCCAGCAGCCCCCAGCGGGGGTCGGGCAATGAGCAGTTCTTC.

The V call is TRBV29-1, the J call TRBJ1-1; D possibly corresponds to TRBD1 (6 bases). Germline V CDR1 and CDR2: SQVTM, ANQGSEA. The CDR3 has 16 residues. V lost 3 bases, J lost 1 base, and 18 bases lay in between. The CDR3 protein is CSVEGLQGPANTEAFF. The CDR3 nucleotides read TGCAGCGTTGAGGGATTACAGGGACCGGCGAACACTGAAGCTTTCTTT.

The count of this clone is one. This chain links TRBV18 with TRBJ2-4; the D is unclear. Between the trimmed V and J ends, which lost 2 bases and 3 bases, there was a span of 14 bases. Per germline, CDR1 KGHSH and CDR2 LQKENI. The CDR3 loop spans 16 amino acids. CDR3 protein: CASSPTSLSGKNIQYF. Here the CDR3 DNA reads TGTGCCAGCTCACCAACCTCCTTGTCGGGCAAAAACATTCAGTACTTC.

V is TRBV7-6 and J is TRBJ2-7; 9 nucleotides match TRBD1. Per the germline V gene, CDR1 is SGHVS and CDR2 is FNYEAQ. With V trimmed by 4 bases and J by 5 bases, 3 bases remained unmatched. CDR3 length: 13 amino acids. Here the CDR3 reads CASSWDRDNEQYF. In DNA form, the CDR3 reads TGTGCCAGCAGCTGGGACAGGGACAACGAGCAGTACTTC. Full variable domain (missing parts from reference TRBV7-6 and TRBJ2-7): GAGVSQSPRYKVTKRGQDVALRCDPISGHVSLYWYRQALGQGPEFLTYFNYEAQQDKSGLPNDRFSAERPEGSISTLTIQRTEQRDSAMYRCASSWDRDNEQYFGPGTRLTVT.

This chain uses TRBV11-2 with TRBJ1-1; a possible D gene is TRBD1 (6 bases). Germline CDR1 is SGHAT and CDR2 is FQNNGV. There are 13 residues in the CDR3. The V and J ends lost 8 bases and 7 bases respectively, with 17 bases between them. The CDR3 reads CASYGQSGNEAFF. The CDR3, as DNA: TGTGCCAGCTACGGACAGTCTGGGAATGAAGCTTTCTTT. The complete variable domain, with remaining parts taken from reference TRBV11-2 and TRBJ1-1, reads EAGVAQSPRYKIIEKRQSVAFWCNPISGHATLYWYQQILGQGPKLLIQFQNNGVVDDSQLPKDRFSAERLKGVDSTLKIQPAKLEDSAVYLCASYGQSGNEAFFGQGTRLTVV.

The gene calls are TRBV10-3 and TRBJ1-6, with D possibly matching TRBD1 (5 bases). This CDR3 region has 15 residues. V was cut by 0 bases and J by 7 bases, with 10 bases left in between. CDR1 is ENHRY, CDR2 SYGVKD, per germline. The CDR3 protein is CAISESSQGNSPLHF. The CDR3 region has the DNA TGTGCCATCAGTGAGTCGAGCCAGGGAAATTCACCCCTCCACTTT.

The CDR3 region is CATRTGSLDEQFF. The CDR3 region has the DNA TGTGCCACCAGGACAGGGAGCCTCGATGAGCAGTTCTTC. The chain has TRBV19 and TRBJ2-1, with TRBD1 matching 8 bases. Germline-derived CDR1 and CDR2 are LNHDA and SQIVND (reference sequence). Trimming cost V 10 bases and J 8 bases; bases outside gene matches: 10. This CDR3 has 13 residues.

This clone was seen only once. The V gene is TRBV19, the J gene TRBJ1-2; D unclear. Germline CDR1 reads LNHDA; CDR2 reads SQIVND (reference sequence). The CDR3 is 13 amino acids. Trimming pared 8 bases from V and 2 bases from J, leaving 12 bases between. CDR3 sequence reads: CASSGNGNYGYTF. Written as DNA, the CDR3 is TGTGCCAGTTCTGGCAACGGGAACTATGGCTACACCTTC.

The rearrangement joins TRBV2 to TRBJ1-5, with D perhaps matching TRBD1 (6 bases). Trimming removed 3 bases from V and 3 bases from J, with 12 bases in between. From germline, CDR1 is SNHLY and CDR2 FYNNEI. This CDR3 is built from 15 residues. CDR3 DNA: TGTGCCAGCAGTGACTTCCGGGACACCAATCAGCCCCAGCATTTT. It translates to CASSDFRDTNQPQHF.

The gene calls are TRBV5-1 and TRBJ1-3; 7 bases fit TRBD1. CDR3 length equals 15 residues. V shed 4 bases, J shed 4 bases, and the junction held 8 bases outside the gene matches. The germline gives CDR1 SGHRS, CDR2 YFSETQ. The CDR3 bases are TGCGCCAGCAGCCTCACGACAGGGTCAGGAAACACCATATATTTT. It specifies CASSLTTGSGNTIYF.